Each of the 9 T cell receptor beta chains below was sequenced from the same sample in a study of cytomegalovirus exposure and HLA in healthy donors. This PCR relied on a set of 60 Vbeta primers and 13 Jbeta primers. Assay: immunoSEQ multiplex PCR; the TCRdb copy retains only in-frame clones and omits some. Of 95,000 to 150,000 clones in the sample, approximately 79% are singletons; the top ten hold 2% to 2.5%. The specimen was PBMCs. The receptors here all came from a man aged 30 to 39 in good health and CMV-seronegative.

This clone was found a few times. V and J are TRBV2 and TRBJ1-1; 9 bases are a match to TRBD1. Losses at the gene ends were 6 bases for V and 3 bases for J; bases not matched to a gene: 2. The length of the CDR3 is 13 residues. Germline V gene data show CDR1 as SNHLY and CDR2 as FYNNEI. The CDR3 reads CASSGTGYTEAFF. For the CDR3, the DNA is TGTGCCAGCAGCGGGACAGGGTACACTGAAGCTTTCTTT.

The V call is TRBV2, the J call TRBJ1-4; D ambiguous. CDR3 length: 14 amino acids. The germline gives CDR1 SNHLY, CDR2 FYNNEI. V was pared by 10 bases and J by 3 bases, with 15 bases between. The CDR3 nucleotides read TGTGCCACCGCTCCCCCGGGTTCTAATGAAAAACTGTTTTTT. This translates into CATAPPGSNEKLFF.

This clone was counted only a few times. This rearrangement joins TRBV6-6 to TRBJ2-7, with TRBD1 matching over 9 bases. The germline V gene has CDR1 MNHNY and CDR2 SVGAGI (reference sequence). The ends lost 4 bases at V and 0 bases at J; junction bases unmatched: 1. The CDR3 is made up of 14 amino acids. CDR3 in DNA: TGTGCCAGCAGTTTGACAGGGGGCTCCTACGAGCAGTACTTC. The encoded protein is CASSLTGGSYEQYF.

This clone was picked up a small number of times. CDR3 sequence reads: CASSDGSGSTDTQYF. The DNA for the CDR3 is TGTGCCAGCAGTGACGGGAGCGGCAGCACAGATACGCAGTATTTT. This sequence joins TRBV6-4 and TRBJ2-3; a weak D match, TRBD2 (5 bases). This CDR3 is 15 amino acids long. The germline gives CDR1 MRHNA, CDR2 SNTAGT. With 2 bases removed from V and 0 bases from J, the gap between germline ends came to 9 bases.

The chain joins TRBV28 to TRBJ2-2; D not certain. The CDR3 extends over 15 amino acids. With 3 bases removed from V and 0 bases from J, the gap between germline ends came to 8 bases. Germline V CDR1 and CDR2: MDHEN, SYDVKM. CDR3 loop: CASSFPATNTGELFF. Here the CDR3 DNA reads TGTGCCAGCAGTTTCCCAGCGACGAACACCGGGGAGCTGTTTTTT.

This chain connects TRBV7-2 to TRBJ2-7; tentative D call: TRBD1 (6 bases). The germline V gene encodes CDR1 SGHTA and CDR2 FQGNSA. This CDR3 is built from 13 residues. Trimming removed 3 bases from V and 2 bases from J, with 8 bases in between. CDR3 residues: CASSFGTTYEQYF. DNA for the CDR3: TGTGCCAGCAGCTTTGGGACAACCTACGAGCAGTACTTC.

CDR3 region: CATKRGHNEKLFF. Written as DNA, the CDR3 is TGTGCCACGAAAAGGGGACACAATGAAAAACTGTTTTTT. V usage is TRBV15 and J usage is TRBJ1-4; possibly TRBD1 for D (6 bases). This CDR3 spans 13 amino acids. With 9 bases removed from V and 5 bases from J, the gap between germline ends came to 13 bases. The V gene's germline CDR1 is LNHNV and CDR2 YYDKDF (reference sequence).

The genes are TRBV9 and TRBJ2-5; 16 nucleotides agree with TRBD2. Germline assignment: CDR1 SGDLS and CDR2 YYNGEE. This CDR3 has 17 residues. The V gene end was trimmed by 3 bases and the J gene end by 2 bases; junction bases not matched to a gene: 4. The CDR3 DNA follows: TGTGCCAGCAGCGGAGGGACTAGCGGGGGGGCTCAAGAGACCCAGTACTTC. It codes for CASSGGTSGGAQETQYF.

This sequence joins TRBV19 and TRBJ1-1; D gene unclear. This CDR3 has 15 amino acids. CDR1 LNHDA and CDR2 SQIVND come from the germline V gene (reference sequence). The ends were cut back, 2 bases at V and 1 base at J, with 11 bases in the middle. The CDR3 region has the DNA TGTGCCAGTAGTATATTTTCGGGGAGGAACACTGAAGCTTTCTTT. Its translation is CASSIFSGRNTEAFF.